A selection of T cell receptor beta chains follows, all from one sample in a study of vaccination effects on CD4 cells after COVID-19. TCRdb's table, derived via immunoSEQ multiplex PCR, lists solely in-frame clones and lacks some. The sample yields some 61,000 clones, about 80% seen once. The antigens these receptors bind are not known. This material consisted of CD4+ T cells from PBMCs cultured with HCoV-OC43 spike peptides, taken after COVID-19 vaccination. The receptors were gathered from a human donor who received a COVID-19 vaccine. CDR3s include the opening cysteine and the closing phenylalanine or tryptophan. Fields, in order: J gene, V gene, D gene, clone size, CDR3 protein. A D gene is named only where the DNA matches it firmly. Some rows have no size entry. The others give once, few or many, or a class for an expanded clone.

>TRBJ1-2|TRBV15|NA|NA
CATSPRGRGIYGYTF
>TRBJ2-2|TRBV10-2|TRBD2|NA
CASSGGRGLVGELFF
>TRBJ1-3|TRBV2|TRBD1|NA
CASRRQGTDSGNTIYF
>TRBJ1-3|TRBV7-8|TRBD1|NA
CASSPQGGSGNTIYF
>TRBJ1-6|TRBV6-1|TRBD1|NA
CASSEAQGLSPLHF
>TRBJ1-5|TRBV27|TRBD1|NA
CASSFRDSFIVGNQPQHF
>TRBJ2-2|TRBV7-9|TRBD1|NA
CASSLGQGYTGELFF
>TRBJ1-1|TRBV19|NA|NA
CASKQVPYTEAFF
>TRBJ2-3|TRBV13|TRBD2|NA
CASSLDLLAGAPYTQYF
>TRBJ2-5|TRBV25-1|NA|once
CASGLGAVETQYF
>TRBJ2-5|TRBV4-1|TRBD2|NA
CASSQATSGEKETQYF
>TRBJ1-6|TRBV5-5|NA|once
CASRPTGSQVISPLHF
>TRBJ2-1|TRBV24-1|TRBD1|NA
CATSDRDRVDEQFF
>TRBJ1-1|TRBV15|NA|NA
CATTRGQLNTEAFF
>TRBJ2-2|TRBV4-1|NA|NA
CASSQGLGGKGGAAFGELFF
>TRBJ1-1|TRBV4-1|TRBD1|NA
CASSQGLTGGADTEAFF
>TRBJ2-3|TRBV5-8|TRBD2|few
CASPRPPGTSVTDTQYF
>TRBJ2-5|TRBV28|NA|NA
CAITGSRETQYF
>TRBJ1-2|TRBV2|NA|NA
CASTYSTIYGYTF